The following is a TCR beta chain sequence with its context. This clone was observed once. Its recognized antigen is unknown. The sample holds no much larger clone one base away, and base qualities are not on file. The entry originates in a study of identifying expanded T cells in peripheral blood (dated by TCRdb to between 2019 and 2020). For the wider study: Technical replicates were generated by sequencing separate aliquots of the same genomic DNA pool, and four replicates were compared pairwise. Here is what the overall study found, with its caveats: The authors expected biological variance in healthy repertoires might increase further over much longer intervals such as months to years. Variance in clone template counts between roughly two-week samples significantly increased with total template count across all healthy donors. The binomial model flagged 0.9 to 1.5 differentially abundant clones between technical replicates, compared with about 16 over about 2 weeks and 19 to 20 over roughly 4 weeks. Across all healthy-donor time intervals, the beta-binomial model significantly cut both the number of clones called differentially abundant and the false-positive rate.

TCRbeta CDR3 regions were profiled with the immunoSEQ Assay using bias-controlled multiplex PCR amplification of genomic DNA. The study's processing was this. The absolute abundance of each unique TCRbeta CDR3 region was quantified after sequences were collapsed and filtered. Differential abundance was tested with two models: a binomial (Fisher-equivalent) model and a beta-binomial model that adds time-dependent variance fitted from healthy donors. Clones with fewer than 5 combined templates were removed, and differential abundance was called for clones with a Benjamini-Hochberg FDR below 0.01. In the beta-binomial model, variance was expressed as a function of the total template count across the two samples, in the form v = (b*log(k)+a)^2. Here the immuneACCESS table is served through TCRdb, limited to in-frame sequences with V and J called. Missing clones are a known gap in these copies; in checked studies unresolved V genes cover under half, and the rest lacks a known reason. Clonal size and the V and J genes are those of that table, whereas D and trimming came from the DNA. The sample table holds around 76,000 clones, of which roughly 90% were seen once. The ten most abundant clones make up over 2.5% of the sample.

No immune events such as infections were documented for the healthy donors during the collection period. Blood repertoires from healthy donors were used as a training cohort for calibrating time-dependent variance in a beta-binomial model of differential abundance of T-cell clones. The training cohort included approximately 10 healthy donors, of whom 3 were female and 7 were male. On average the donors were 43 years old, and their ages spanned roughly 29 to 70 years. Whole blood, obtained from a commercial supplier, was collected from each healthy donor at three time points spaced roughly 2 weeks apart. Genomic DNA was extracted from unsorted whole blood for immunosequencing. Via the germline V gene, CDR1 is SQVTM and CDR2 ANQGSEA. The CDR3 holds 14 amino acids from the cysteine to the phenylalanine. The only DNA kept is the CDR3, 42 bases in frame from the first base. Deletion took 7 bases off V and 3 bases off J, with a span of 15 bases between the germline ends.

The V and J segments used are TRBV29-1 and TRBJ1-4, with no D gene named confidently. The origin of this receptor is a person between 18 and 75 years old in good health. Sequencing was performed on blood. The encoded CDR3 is CSAQVLGANEKLFF. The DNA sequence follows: TGCAGCGCCCAGGTCCTGGGAGCTAATGAAAAACTGTTTTTT.